The present entry profiles one TCR beta chain with its context. This receptor's antigen is unknown. No base-level quality is on record; no much larger clone is a single base apart. The sample is drawn from a study of cytomegalovirus exposure and HLA in healthy donors (dated by TCRdb to between 2016 and 2019). About the study as a whole: According to a later analysis, one platform produced both the 100 to 150 validation repertoires and the approximately 660 repertoires of the first cohort. In addition to the first cohort of roughly 670 subjects, a separate validation cohort of 120 different subjects was used. High-throughput TCR immunosequencing, statistical association of individual TCRs with disease status, and machine learning were combined to predict cytomegalovirus infection status. The study aimed to test whether cataloging public T cell receptors could reveal signatures of past pathogen exposure. What the research found in general, with its limitations: The study gave a list of 150 to 200 TCR beta chains associated with cytomegalovirus. A later analysis lacked HLA typing for the validation cohort, so it scored co-occurrence in that cohort across all 130 or so repertoires. Of the cluster scores, about 94% were above 0 in a later analysis, which found that TCRs clustered in the first cohort also tended to co-occur in the 120 validation repertoires. It was suggested by the authors that the approach could potentially be generalized to other disease states and immunological phenotypes. In vitro tests confirmed that three of the cytomegalovirus-associated TCR beta chains recognize cytomegalovirus antigens. In both the original and validation cohorts, the classifier was reported to diagnose cytomegalovirus status with high specificity and sensitivity. Across donors, most TCR sequences were observed very rarely, whereas some public TCRs were present in many individuals.

CDR1 SGHTS and CDR2 YDEGEE are derived from the germline V gene. V is pared back by 7 bases and J by 2 bases, with 13 bases lying between the germline termini. There are 14 amino acids in the CDR3, from cysteine to phenylalanine inclusive. The entry retains the CDR3 DNA only, 42 bases that are in frame from base 1. To prepare the library, the immunoSEQ multiplex PCR assay was applied. As for how the authors treated the data: A statistical classification framework was built to diagnose cytomegalovirus status from the catalog of TCR beta chain sequences. As stored in TCRdb, this immuneACCESS dataset retains in-frame rearrangements with V and J assigned. A fraction of the clones does not appear; measured against another copy, unresolved V genes explain less than half of the discrepancy, and the remainder lacks a known reason. V and J calls and clone size come straight from that table; D and trimming were deduced from the DNA. In all, the sample holds under 130,000 clones, and about 88% of those were seen once. The ten largest clones take up 4% of the sample.

Separate from the approximately 700-subject first cohort, the validation cohort of some 130 subjects was the group to which the donors belonged. The V and J segments used are TRBV5-8 and TRBJ1-5, with no reliable assignment of the D segment. Sequencing used PBMCs. This receptor was taken from a woman under 30 in good health and CMV-seropositive. The CDR3 corresponds to CASGTGVGNQPQHF. The nucleotides read TGTGCCAGCGGTACGGGAGTAGGCAATCAGCCCCAGCATTTT.